Presented here are 26 T cell receptor beta chains from one specimen sequenced in a study of T-cell reconstitution after alpha-beta-depleted transplantation in children. The library targeted TCRbeta and was prepared with unique molecular identifiers. TCRdb independently ran MiXCR on the PCR reads; one entry per CDR3 protein. The table has around 210,000 distinct CDR3 sequences, roughly 7% seen once. Specimen: PBMCs, collected before TCRalphabeta/CD19-depleted stem cell transplant. The receptor source for this set is a boy between 2 and 10 years old with acute lymphoblastic leukemia, due to receive a stem cell transplant.

This clonotype was counted ten times or more. The CDR3 loop reads CSARPGSSYEQYF. CDR3 nucleotide sequence: TGCAGCGCACGTCCAGGGAGCTCCTACGAGCAGTACTTC. V is TRBV29-1 and J is TRBJ2-7; D is possibly TRBD1 or TRBD2 (5 bases each). Germline CDR1 SQVTM, CDR2 ANQGSEA. Trimming removed 7 bases at V and 0 bases at J, with 13 bases between. CDR3 length: 13 residues.

This clonotype was found many times. The gene calls are TRBV20-1 and TRBJ2-1; TRBD2 matches at 12 bases. The CDR3 runs 16 residues. Germline V gene sequence: CDR1 DFQATT, CDR2 SNEGSKA (reference sequence). V lost 0 bases, J lost 6 bases, and 6 bases stayed unmatched. CDR3 bases: TGCAGTGCTAGAGATTTCCTAGCGGGGGGGCCCAATGAGCAGTTCTTC. Translated: CSARDFLAGGPNEQFF.

The sample holds many counts of this clonotype. This chain links TRBV27 with TRBJ2-1; D uncertain. This CDR3 is built from 12 residues. Germline V gene data show CDR1 as MNHEY and CDR2 as SMNVEV (reference sequence). V was clipped by 2 bases and J by 8 bases, with 7 bases between them. In DNA form, the CDR3 reads TGTGCCAGCAGTTTAGGAGACGATGAGCAGTTCTTC. This gives the protein CASSLGDDEQFF.

There are many counts of this clonotype. The chain recombines TRBV6-2 or TRBV6-3 with TRBJ2-7; D may be TRBD2 (5 bases). The ends were cut back, 3 bases at V and 0 bases at J, with 18 bases in the middle. CDR1 and CDR2 from the germline V gene are MNHEY and SVGEGT. CDR3 length: 17 residues. CDR3 residues: CASSYRRGSGGSYEQYF. CDR3 bases: TGTGCCAGCAGTTATCGGCGAGGAAGCGGAGGCTCCTACGAGCAGTACTTC.

This clonotype was counted between two and nine times. This chain links TRBV7-2 with TRBJ1-2, with a possible D match to TRBD1 (5 bases). Trimming shortened V by 5 bases and J by 0 bases, and 10 bases separated the two germline ends. The CDR3 has 14 amino acids. Germline V gene sequence: CDR1 SGHTA, CDR2 FQGNSA. CDR3 protein: CASSIDSSNYGYTF. CDR3 nucleotide sequence: TGTGCCAGCAGCATCGACAGTTCTAACTATGGCTACACCTTC.

Many counts were recorded for this clonotype. The chain couples TRBV5-4 to TRBJ2-3; 9 bases align to TRBD2. Per germline, CDR1 SGHNT and CDR2 YYREEE (reference sequence). CDR3 length equals 15 residues. J was trimmed by 8 bases and V by 2 bases; bases with no gene match: 9. This CDR3 is CASSFSVSGGATQYF. The DNA of the CDR3 is TGTGCCAGCAGCTTTTCGGTTAGCGGGGGAGCTACGCAGTATTTT.

Ten or more counts support this clonotype. V is TRBV7-2 and J is TRBJ2-3; 11 bases fit TRBD1. J gave up 7 bases and V 3 bases, and 9 bases lay outside the gene matches. This CDR3 contains 16 residues. Germline CDR1 and CDR2: SGHTA and FQGNSA. In DNA, the CDR3 is TGTGCCAGCAGCTTTGAAGGGACAGGGGGACCCCATACGCAGTATTTT. It encodes CASSFEGTGGPHTQYF.

This clonotype was seen at least ten times. V gene TRBV6-1 combines with J gene TRBJ1-4, with D tentatively TRBD1 (6 bases). Germline V lookup: CDR1 MNHNS, CDR2 SASEGT. This CDR3 contains 14 residues. V lost 3 bases to trimming and J lost 7 bases, with 12 bases between them. The CDR3 loop reads CASSDRGFREKLFF. The CDR3 bases are TGTGCCAGCAGTGACAGGGGTTTCCGTGAAAAACTGTTTTTT.

This clonotype was seen at least ten times. The chain joins TRBV6-5 to TRBJ2-5, with no clear D. The V gene's germline CDR1 is MNHEY and CDR2 SVGAGI. V lost 8 bases to trimming and J lost 5 bases, with 15 bases between them. This CDR3 comprises 13 residues. Written as DNA, the CDR3 is TGTGCCAGCCTTCCCCCGGGTGGGGAGACCCAGTACTTC. Its protein is CASLPPGGETQYF.

V is TRBV5-5 and J is TRBJ2-7; 12 nucleotides match TRBD1. The CDR3 length is 13 residues. The V gene end was trimmed by 3 bases and the J gene end by 9 bases; junction bases not matched to a gene: 4. The germline CDR1 and CDR2 sequences are SGHKS and YYEKEE (reference sequence). The CDR3 sequence: CASSYRDRGPQYF. The DNA for the CDR3 is TGTGCCAGCAGCTACCGGGACAGGGGGCCGCAGTACTTC.

This clonotype was observed at least ten times. The J gene is TRBJ2-5, the V gene TRBV28; no definite D call. Trimming pared 5 bases from V and 0 bases from J, leaving 7 bases between. Germline CDR1 is MDHEN and CDR2 is SYDVKM. The CDR3 totals 13 residues. CDR3 protein: CASSPQNQETQYF. In DNA form, the CDR3 reads TGTGCCAGCAGTCCCCAGAACCAAGAGACCCAGTACTTC.

This clonotype was seen repeatedly, ten times or more. The chain uses TRBV5-5 and TRBJ1-1; D is unclear. Germline-derived CDR1 and CDR2 are SGHKS and YYEKEE (reference sequence). Trimming took 4 bases from V and 2 from J, leaving 12 bases between them. The CDR3 contains 14 residues. The CDR3 DNA reads as TGTGCCAGCAGCGCGGCGGCCCTTAACACTGAAGCTTTCTTT. It specifies CASSAAALNTEAFF.

CDR3 sequence: CASSLGAASGGQETQYF. The CDR3 coding sequence is TGTGCCAGCAGCTTAGGGGCCGCTAGCGGGGGACAAGAGACCCAGTACTTC. V usage is TRBV7-6 and J usage is TRBJ2-5; 10 positions match TRBD2. The CDR3 loop spans 17 amino acids. Losses at the gene ends were 1 base for V and 2 bases for J; bases not matched to a gene: 7. CDR1 and CDR2 (germline): SGHVS, FNYEAQ.

The rearrangement joins TRBV7-9 to TRBJ2-1; TRBD2 aligns across 11 bases. Per germline, CDR1 SEHNR and CDR2 FQNEAQ (reference sequence). Trimming at V came to 5 bases and at J to 12 bases, leaving 15 bases not matched to a gene. The CDR3 spans 16 residues. The CDR3 loop is CASSPSPNSSGRGQFF. In DNA form, the CDR3 reads TGTGCCAGCAGCCCCAGCCCGAATAGTAGCGGGAGGGGGCAGTTCTTC.

This clonotype was detected only a few times. This chain connects TRBV5-6 to TRBJ2-7, with D possibly TRBD2 on 5 matching bases. With 4 bases removed from V and 7 bases from J, the gap between germline ends came to 15 bases. From germline, CDR1 is SGHDT and CDR2 YYEEEE. The CDR3 has 13 residues. In DNA form, the CDR3 reads TGTGCCAGCAGCCGTGTGAGGGTGAGGGAGCAGTACTTC. Its translation: CASSRVRVREQYF.

This clonotype was seen ten or more times. This chain uses TRBV7-2 with TRBJ1-6; D possibly corresponds to TRBD1 (6 bases). The V gene lost 4 bases and the J gene lost 7 bases, with 8 bases spanning the gap. Germline V lookup: CDR1 SGHTA, CDR2 FQGNSA. CDR3 length: 13 amino acids. The CDR3 sequence: CASSWTENSPLHF. CDR3 in DNA: TGTGCCAGCAGCTGGACAGAAAATTCACCCCTCCACTTT.

The sample holds many counts of this clonotype. The chain employs TRBV12-3 or TRBV12-4 and TRBJ2-3; D perhaps matches TRBD1 (5 bases). With 7 bases removed from V and 4 bases from J, the gap between germline ends came to 12 bases. This CDR3 is built from 13 residues. DNA for the CDR3: TGTGCCAGCACCCAACAGGTATCAGATACGCAGTATTTT. It is translated as CASTQQVSDTQYF.

This clonotype was seen ten or more times. The chain carries TRBV10-2 and TRBJ2-1, with 7 bases matching TRBD1. CDR3 length: 13 amino acids. In germline, CDR1 is WSHSY, CDR2 SAAADI. Trimming took 10 bases from V and 3 from J; bases not matched to a gene: 6. The CDR3 coding sequence is TGCGCCACCCGGGGACAGCTCTACAATGAGCAGTTCTTC. Translating gives CATRGQLYNEQFF.

The sample holds a few counts of this clonotype. V usage is TRBV12-3 or TRBV12-4 and J usage is TRBJ2-5; 8 bases fit TRBD1. This CDR3 is built from 18 residues. CDR3 region: CTFSLRAGGAWNQETQYF. The CDR3 nucleotides read TGTACCTTCAGTTTAAGGGCAGGGGGCGCCTGGAATCAAGAGACCCAGTACTTC.

This clonotype was observed many times. The chain recombines TRBV12-3 or TRBV12-4 with TRBJ1-6; D perhaps matches TRBD1 (6 bases). Trimming removed 6 bases at V and 7 bases at J, with 13 bases between. This CDR3 is 14 amino acids long. CDR3 bases: TGTGCCAGCAGGGTAGGACAGCTGAATTCACCCCTCCACTTT. This codes for CASRVGQLNSPLHF.

This clonotype was found many times. The chain is built from TRBV5-8 and TRBJ2-1; TRBD1 might be the D (6 bases). Germline-derived CDR1 and CDR2 are SGHTS and YDEGEE. Trimming stripped 3 bases from V and 5 bases from J, with 15 bases between. This CDR3 is 15 amino acids long. The CDR3 sequence is CASSYPQGIDNEQFF. CDR3 DNA sequence: TGTGCCAGCAGCTACCCACAGGGTATCGACAATGAGCAGTTCTTC.

In its sample, this clonotype was seen many times. The J gene is TRBJ1-6, the V gene TRBV2; no clear D. With 3 bases removed from V and 8 bases from J, the gap between germline ends came to 11 bases. The CDR3 covers 14 residues. The germline V gene encodes CDR1 SNHLY and CDR2 FYNNEI. DNA for the CDR3: TGTGCCAGCAGTGAGTGGGATAGAGATTCACCCCTCCACTTT. Its translation: CASSEWDRDSPLHF.

This chain uses TRBV12-3 or TRBV12-4 with TRBJ2-5; possible D gene TRBD1, 6 bases. This CDR3 spans 15 amino acids. V was cut by 5 bases and J by 3 bases, with 16 bases left in between. The CDR3 coding sequence is TGTGCCAGCAGTCCTCCGGACAGTTTTAAAGAGACCCAGTACTTC. Translation: CASSPPDSFKETQYF.

The sample holds a few counts of this clonotype. J is TRBJ1-2 and V is TRBV20-1; D gene uncertain. V dropped 5 bases and J dropped 4 bases, with 11 bases sitting between them. CDR3 length equals 12 residues. Germline V CDR1 and CDR2: DFQATT, SNEGSKA (reference sequence). The CDR3 loop reads CSAGPRPYGYTF. The DNA for the CDR3 is TGCAGTGCTGGCCCTCGGCCCTATGGCTACACCTTC.

DNA for the CDR3: TGTGCCAGCAGCCCGGGGACTAGCGGGACGAACGAGCAGTACTTC. Translating it yields CASSPGTSGTNEQYF. The chain joins TRBV11-2 to TRBJ2-7, with 13 bases fitting TRBD2. Germline V gene lookup returns CDR1 SGHAT and CDR2 FQNNGV. This CDR3 has 15 residues. Germline trimming cut 5 bases from V and 5 bases from J; bases unmatched to any gene: 6.

This chain joins TRBV6-2 or TRBV6-3 and TRBJ1-5, with 7 bases that match TRBD1. Per the germline V gene, CDR1 is MNHEY and CDR2 is SVGEGT. CDR3 length: 14 amino acids. V shed 5 bases, J shed 7 bases, and the junction held 8 bases outside the gene matches. CDR3 DNA sequence: TGTGCCAGCAGTCCCTCCGACAGGGTCCAGCCCCAGCATTTT. Protein product: CASSPSDRVQPQHF.